The source of this T cell receptor beta chain is a study of identical twins. General study results and limits: The study found excess low generation probability among twin-shared out-of-frame alpha sequences.

A word on this clonotype: What it recognizes is unknown.

The germline gives CDR1 MNHEY, CDR2 SVGAGI. The CDR3 loop spans 15 amino acids. V lost 0 bases and J 4 bases, leaving 12 bases between the germline ends. TCRdb itself ran the 5' RACE reads through MiXCR, one entry per CDR3 protein. The sample records about 190,000 distinct CDR3 sequences, around 15% being singletons. The same sample was also used in a study of T cells expressing NK-cell markers. This second study says: A handful of donors likewise had their CD3+CD56-NKG2C+ fraction led by these clonotypes.

This sequence was found in a woman aged 18 to 35 in good health. Material: CD8+ T cells sorted from blood. The J gene is TRBJ1-2, the V gene TRBV6-5; unclear D gene. The CDR3 here is CASSYSSRNPYGYTF. The CDR3 region has the DNA TGTGCCAGCAGTTACTCGAGCAGAAACCCCTATGGCTACACCTTC.